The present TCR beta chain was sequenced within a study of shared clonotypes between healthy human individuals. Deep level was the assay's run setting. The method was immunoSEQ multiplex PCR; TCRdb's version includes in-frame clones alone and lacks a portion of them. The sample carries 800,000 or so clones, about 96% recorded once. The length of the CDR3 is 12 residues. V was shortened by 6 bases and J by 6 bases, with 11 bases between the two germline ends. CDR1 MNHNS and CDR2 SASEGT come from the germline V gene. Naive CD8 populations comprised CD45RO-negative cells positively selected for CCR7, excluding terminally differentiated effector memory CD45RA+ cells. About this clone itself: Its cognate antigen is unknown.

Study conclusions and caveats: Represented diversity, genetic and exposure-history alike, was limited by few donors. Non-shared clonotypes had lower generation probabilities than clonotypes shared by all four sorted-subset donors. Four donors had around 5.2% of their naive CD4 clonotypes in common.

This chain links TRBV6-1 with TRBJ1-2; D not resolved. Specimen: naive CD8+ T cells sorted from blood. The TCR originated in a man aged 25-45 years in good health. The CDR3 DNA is TGTGCCAGCAGGCAAGGCATGGATGGCTACACCTTC. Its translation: CASRQGMDGYTF.